Listed below are T cell receptor beta chains from one sample, sequenced in a study of CD8 T cells in ankylosing spondylitis. TCRdb reprocessed the 5' RACE reads with MiXCR, giving one entry per CDR3 protein. The table shows around 140,000 distinct CDR3 sequences, with roughly 10% occurring only once. Sample: blood, either unsorted or a sorted T cell fraction (not recorded which). The receptors here all came from a female donor with ankylosing spondylitis or in good health (not recorded which). Each CDR3 is given with its conserved first and last residue. The D gene is left open where the match is weak. For some rows the clone size is stated as once, few or many, or as a class when expanded; others skip it.

DNA | CDR3 | size | J | D | V
TGTGCCAGCAAGGGGAGCCCAAATGAAAAACTGTTTTTT | CASKGSPNEKLFF | many | TRBJ1-4 | NA | TRBV7-9
TGCAGTGTTACAGGATCCTATGGCTACACCTTC | CSVTGSYGYTF | many | TRBJ1-2 | NA | TRBV20-1
TGTGCCAGCAGCTTAAGTCAGGGACCAATCTACGAGCAGTACTTC | CASSLSQGPIYEQYF | NA | TRBJ2-7 | NA | TRBV7-9
TGTGCCAGCAGTTTAGCGGGGGCAGAAAACATTCAGTACTTC | CASSLAGAENIQYF | many | TRBJ2-4 | NA | TRBV27
TGCGCCAGCAGCGGGATGGGTGACAATGAGCAGTTCTTC | CASSGMGDNEQFF | many | TRBJ2-1 | NA | TRBV5-1
TGTGCCAGTAGTACCGGAGGGACCCTGGGGAATTCACCCCTCCACTTT | CASSTGGTLGNSPLHF | NA | TRBJ1-6 | NA | TRBV19
TGTGCCATCGGGCAGGGCATGGGAAACACCATATATTTT | CAIGQGMGNTIYF | many | TRBJ1-3 | NA | TRBV10-3
TGCAGTGCTAGTGGCCAGGTCTACGAGCAGTACTTC | CSASGQVYEQYF | many | TRBJ2-7 | NA | TRBV20-1
TGTGCCAGCAGCTCCCGGACAGCTTATAATTCACCCCTCCACTTT | CASSSRTAYNSPLHF | many | TRBJ1-6 | NA | TRBV7-2
TGTGCCAGCAGCTTAGAGGGAGCGGGCGCCATGGTAGATACGCAGTATTTT | CASSLEGAGAMVDTQYF | many | TRBJ2-3 | NA | TRBV11-2
TGCAGCGTACAGGGGGGGAACACTGAAGCTTTCTTT | CSVQGGNTEAFF | many | TRBJ1-1 | TRBD1 | TRBV20-1
TGCAGTGCTAGTGCTCCGACATCTACTAACTATGGCTACACCTTC | CSASAPTSTNYGYTF | many | TRBJ1-2 | NA | TRBV20-1
TGTGCCAGCAGTTACCCCGGGAGGGTCTCCTACAATGAGCAGTTCTTC | CASSYPGRVSYNEQFF | many | TRBJ2-1 | TRBD2 | TRBV6-2/TRBV6-3
TGCGCCAGCAGCTTGGAATTGGAGGGTAACTATGGCTACACCTTC | CASSLELEGNYGYTF | many | TRBJ1-2 | NA | TRBV5-1
TGTGCCAGCAGCATGACAGAAACTAATTCACCCCTCCACTTT | CASSMTETNSPLHF | many | TRBJ1-6 | NA | TRBV12-3/TRBV12-4
TGCAGTGCTAGAGATGACGTAGAGGCCTACGAGCAGTACTTC | CSARDDVEAYEQYF | many | TRBJ2-7 | NA | TRBV20-1
TGCAGTGCTAAAGGGCCTAGCACGGATACGCAGTATTTT | CSAKGPSTDTQYF | few | TRBJ2-3 | NA | TRBV20-1
TGTGCCAGCAGTCCTCCCCCCCCCGAGATCGGGACTGAAGCTTTCTTT | CASSPPPPEIGTEAFF | NA | TRBJ1-1 | NA | TRBV28
TGTGCCAGCAGGCGGGGGACGGCTTCTGGAAACACCATATATTTT | CASRRGTASGNTIYF | many | TRBJ1-3 | NA | TRBV3-1
TGCAGTGCTAGAGGTCAACCAGCGGGGGGGACGGATACGCAGTATTTT | CSARGQPAGGTDTQYF | many | TRBJ2-3 | TRBD2 | TRBV20-1
TGTGCCAGCAGCTTTGGGAGTCCGCCCTACAATGAGCAGTTCTTC | CASSFGSPPYNEQFF | many | TRBJ2-1 | NA | TRBV7-9
TGTGCCAGCAGTCCTGGACAGGGGGGACACTATGGCTACACCTTC | CASSPGQGGHYGYTF | NA | TRBJ1-2 | TRBD1 | TRBV7-6
TGTGCCAGCAGTCCTGACAGGGCCTTGGGGGATGAGCAGTTCTTC | CASSPDRALGDEQFF | many | TRBJ2-1 | TRBD1 | TRBV12-3/TRBV12-4
TGCGCCAGCAGCTTGGGGGCTAGCGGGTTCTACAATGAGCAGTTCTTC | CASSLGASGFYNEQFF | many | TRBJ2-1 | TRBD2 | TRBV5-1
TGTGCCACCAGCCACCGGACGGGAAACCCCAAAAACATTCAGTACTTC | CATSHRTGNPKNIQYF | many | TRBJ2-4 | NA | TRBV15
TGCAGTGCTGTACAGGGAAGCAATCAGCCCCAGCATTTT | CSAVQGSNQPQHF | many | TRBJ1-5 | NA | TRBV20-1
TGTGCCAGCAGCTATTCATTAGGGGATTCCTATGGCTACACCTTC | CASSYSLGDSYGYTF | many | TRBJ1-2 | NA | TRBV11-2
TGCGCCAGCAGCTTGGTACAGGGGAACTATGGCTACACCTTC | CASSLVQGNYGYTF | many | TRBJ1-2 | TRBD1 | TRBV5-1
TGCAGTGCTAGACCCGGACTAGCCACAGATACGCAGTATTTT | CSARPGLATDTQYF | many | TRBJ2-3 | TRBD2 | TRBV20-1
TGTGCCAGCAGCTCGCGACTAGTCCAATCCTACAATGAGCAGTTCTTC | CASSSRLVQSYNEQFF | NA | TRBJ2-1 | NA | TRBV9
TGCAGTGCCGATGGACAGGGAGATGGCTACACCTTC | CSADGQGDGYTF | many | TRBJ1-2 | TRBD1 | TRBV20-1
TGTGCCAGCTCATCGTACCAAGAGACCCAGTACTTC | CASSSYQETQYF | many | TRBJ2-5 | NA | TRBV18
TGCAGTGCTAGAGCAGGTGCGGGGAGCACAGATACGCAGTATTTT | CSARAGAGSTDTQYF | many | TRBJ2-3 | NA | TRBV20-1
TGTGCCAGCAGCCAAGATTGGCGGGGGAAGGAGCAGTACTTC | CASSQDWRGKEQYF | many | TRBJ2-7 | TRBD2 | TRBV3-1
TGCGCCAGCAGCTTGGAAGGGACTATCTTCTACGAGCAGTACTTC | CASSLEGTIFYEQYF | many | TRBJ2-7 | TRBD2 | TRBV5-1
TGTGCCAGCAGTGAAGGGCTAAGTTTCAATGAGCAGTTCTTC | CASSEGLSFNEQFF | NA | TRBJ2-1 | NA | TRBV6-1
TGTGCCAGCAGTACCCACAATGAGCAGTTCTTC | CASSTHNEQFF | NA | TRBJ2-1 | NA | TRBV12-3/TRBV12-4
TGCAGCGTCGGGGATCACTCGGACGGGCAGAATCAGCCCCAGCATTTT | CSVGDHSDGQNQPQHF | once | TRBJ1-5 | NA | TRBV29-1
TGTGCCAGCAGTTTCGACGGCTACGAGCAGTACTTC | CASSFDGYEQYF | many | TRBJ2-7 | NA | TRBV12-3/TRBV12-4
TGTGCCAGCAGTTTATGGGGGGTAGGGACCGACTATGGCTACACCTTC | CASSLWGVGTDYGYTF | many | TRBJ1-2 | NA | TRBV28
NA | CASSLVLRASETGELFF | many | TRBJ2-2 | NA | TRBV5-5
TGTGCCAGCAGTTCCCCAGGGGGAAGAGAAACCGGGGAGCTGTTTTTT | CASSSPGGRETGELFF | NA | TRBJ2-2 | TRBD1 | TRBV6-5